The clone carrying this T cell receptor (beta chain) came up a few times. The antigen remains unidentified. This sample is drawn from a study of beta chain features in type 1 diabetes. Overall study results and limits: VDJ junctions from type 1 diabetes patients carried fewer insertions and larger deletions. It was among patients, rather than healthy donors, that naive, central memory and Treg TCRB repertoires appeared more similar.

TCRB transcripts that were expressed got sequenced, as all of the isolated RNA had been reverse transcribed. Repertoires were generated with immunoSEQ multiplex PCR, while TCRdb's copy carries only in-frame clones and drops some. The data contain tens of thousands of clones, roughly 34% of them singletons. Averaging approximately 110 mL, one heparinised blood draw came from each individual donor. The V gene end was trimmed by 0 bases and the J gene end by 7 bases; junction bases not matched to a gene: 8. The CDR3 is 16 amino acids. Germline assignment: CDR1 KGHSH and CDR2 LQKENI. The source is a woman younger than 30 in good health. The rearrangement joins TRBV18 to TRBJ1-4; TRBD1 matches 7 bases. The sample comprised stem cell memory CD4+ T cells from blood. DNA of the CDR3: TGTGCCAGCTCACCACCTAAGGGGGCGCGTATTGAAAAACTGTTTTTT. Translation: CASSPPKGARIEKLFF.